This T cell receptor (beta chain) appears in the sequencing data of a study of cytomegalovirus exposure and HLA in healthy donors. Whole-study context: Earlier, approximately 190 million T cells were analyzed, and some 120 million unique TCR beta sequences were found among them. Study observations and caveats: Because they were indistinguishable, some V segments, including TRBV6-2 and TRBV6-3, were excluded. Reports described diagnosis of cytomegalovirus status by the classifier as highly specific and sensitive. Presence/absence analyses treated sequencing depth as roughly uniform across donors.

Both 60 Vbeta primers and 13 Jbeta primers went into the PCR. Using immunoSEQ multiplex PCR, the repertoire was profiled, and TCRdb retains in-frame clones only, with some absent. The profile shows some 120,000 clones, approximately 80% of them singletons. Concerning this clone: No antigen is known for it.

V dropped 6 bases and J dropped 0; count of bases not matched to a gene: 4. Germline CDR1 ENHRY, CDR2 SYGVKD. This CDR3 comprises 15 residues. The TCR was taken from a middle-aged man in good health and CMV-seronegative. The sample consisted of PBMCs. The chain uses TRBV10-3 and TRBJ2-3; TRBD2 aligns across 9 bases. The CDR3, as DNA: TGTGCCATCAGGGTGGGACTAGCTAGCACAGATACGCAGTATTTT. It encodes CAIRVGLASTDTQYF.